This TCR beta chain was sequenced during a study of cytomegalovirus exposure and HLA in healthy donors (dated by TCRdb to about 2017). General notes on the study: An earlier analysis of more than 550 of the donors reported 250 to 350 Gb of sequence data and roughly 120 million unique TCR beta sequences obtained from some 200 million T cells. An early release that covered about 600 HLA-typed donors contained 300 to 350 gigabases of sequencing data and 85 million to 100 million unique TCR sequences. The genetic ancestry cluster associated with self-reported Caucasian donors included over 65% of the roughly 410 genotyped donors. The study aimed to test whether signatures of past pathogen exposure could be identified by cataloging public T cell receptors. The T cell repertoires of some 670 subjects were profiled by immunosequencing and related to cytomegalovirus serostatus. A separate validation cohort of more than 100 different subjects was used in addition to the approximately 610-subject first cohort. The study combined high-throughput TCR immunosequencing, statistical association of individual TCRs with disease status, and machine learning to predict cytomegalovirus infection status. A later analysis re-examined previously published TCR beta repertoires from more than 550 donors and added high-resolution HLA genotyping to investigate patterns of TCR occurrence. Rather than drawing on any new phenotypic data, the later analysis identified candidate immune exposures from TCR beta sequences and the way those sequences occurred across donors. An earlier analysis of approximately 630 of the donors applied high-throughput TCR beta sequencing to assess whether each TCR beta V gene segment acted as functional or pseudogenic. Donor age, sex, ethnicity and CMV serostatus were collected together with the repertoire data. A later genetic analysis took genome-wide SNP genotypes for about 65% of the 666 donors and used that subset as a discovery cohort. Every repertoire in the discovery cohort had been generated on one and the same sequencing platform. Both class I and class II loci were covered by HLA typing, at four-digit resolution. Typing coverage differed by locus: A, B, C, DRB1 and DQB1 were typed in roughly 620-630 donors, DQA1 in around 500, DPA1 in 600 to 610, and DPB1 in around 490. Because of strong linkage in the cohort, roughly five DR-DQ haplotypes were treated as single units for association and clustering. Across approximately 400 genotyped donors of the cohort, an average of about 250,000 unique TCR beta nucleotide sequences per donor were sequenced, and roughly 18% of those sequences were non-productive.

As concerns this clone: There is no known antigen for this receptor. Within one base of it there is no much larger clone, and no base qualities were kept.

Results and caveats for the whole study, not just this receptor: The presence/absence analyses assumed that sequencing depth was roughly uniform across donors, and that assumption may not be true. According to a later analysis, parvovirus B19, influenza, CMV and Epstein-Barr virus appeared linked to several top co-occurrence clusters. An earlier analysis of around 540 of the donors showed that most TCR beta V segments appeared in productive rearrangements either about 90% or about 30% of the time, which broadly matched IMGT annotations. Because counts were too low, about 18 rarely observed V segments, including chromosome 9 orphons, were excluded from the earlier analysis of 587 of the donors. A group of highly shared sequence variants was considered likely to be a technical artifact of the sequencing pipeline. V-gene and J-gene trimming of TCR beta chains was associated with a missense DCLRE1C variant in a later genetic analysis, and the association was replicated in an independent cohort. A few of the identified cytomegalovirus-associated TCR beta chains were confirmed in vitro to be specific for cytomegalovirus antigens. In both the original and validation cohorts, the classifier was reported to diagnose cytomegalovirus status with high specificity and sensitivity. In a later analysis, HLA-associated TCR beta chains showed more clonal expansion and lower generation probabilities than non-associated chains that were equally common. Some IMGT-functional V segments, including TRBV6-2 and TRBV6-3, could not be distinguished by the 87-base-pair reads and were therefore excluded. When HLA alleles, especially DR and DQ, strongly co-occurred, attributing TCR associations to individual alleles was difficult. Linkage disequilibrium might explain the correlated functional status among segregating V segments, but an unknown experimental factor could not be excluded. According to the authors, the approach could potentially be generalized to other disease states and immunological phenotypes. According to a later analysis, TCR association rates differed among HLA loci, with DRB1 alleles showing the most associated TCRs and HLA-C alleles showing the fewest. A further reported finding was that TCR beta sequences accurately predicted the HLA-A and HLA-B alleles for most subjects in the first cohort. According to a later genetic analysis, donors in an Asian-associated ancestry cluster had fewer N-insertions in productive TCRs than the roughly 700-donor mean. A total of 164 TCR beta chains were listed by the study as associated with cytomegalovirus. This cohort had only TCR beta chains sequenced, and the lack of alpha or paired-chain data limited which features could be detected. Most TCR sequences were seen in very few donors, while some public TCRs were found in many individuals. Because HLA typing was missing for some donors at each locus, association tests included only the typed subset. The only immune exposure information available for the cohort was CMV serostatus. A later analysis associated 16,951 TCR beta sequences with specific HLA alleles at a false discovery rate of 0.05. According to a later analysis, most CMV-associated TCR beta chains appeared to be HLA-restricted, and the HLA associations seemed to be driven largely by CMV exposure.

Receptor amplification or capture employed the immunoSEQ multiplex PCR assay. A mixture of 60 forward primers for TCR Vbeta segments and 13 reverse primers for TCR Jbeta segments was used in the multiplex PCR. A multiplex PCR assay on genomic DNA amplified the CDR3 region of rearranged TCR beta genes. The amplified TCR beta libraries were sequenced on the Illumina HiSeq System as 87-base-pair reads. The authors' analysis ran thus. A later analysis counted 65 million to 90 million unique TCR beta chains across the 650 to 700 repertoires, and approximately 11 million of these chains were shared by at least two donors. A nearest-neighbor algorithm error-corrected the raw reads and collapsed the reads into unique sequences, merging closely related sequences to remove PCR and sequencing errors. Alignment of CDR3 sequences to IMGT reference sequences was used to assign V, D and J gene segments. Each retained sequence needed at least a six-nucleotide match to both a V gene segment and a J gene segment. Rearrangements were called productive when the CDR3 lacked stop codons and stayed in frame with V and J; all others were non-productive. CDR3 was defined according to IMGT convention as the region running from the second conserved V-encoded cysteine to the conserved J-encoded phenylalanine. The earlier analysis of some 600 of the donors excluded sequences that lacked an unambiguous match to a single V gene segment. An earlier analysis of 500 to 700 of the donors classified V segments as functional when productive rearrangements were above 56.7% and as segregating when the standard deviation between donors was above 5%. A statistical classification framework was built for diagnosing cytomegalovirus status from the catalog of TCR beta chain sequences. In a later analysis, V and J genes were assigned by comparing TCR nucleotide sequences against IMGT/GENE-DB human TR gene sequences. In a later analysis, CDR3 sequences and most-parsimonious VDJ recombination scenarios were assigned using the TCRdist pipeline. In a later analysis, each TCR beta chain was defined by its CDR3 amino acid sequence together with its V-gene family, and reads lacking a unique V-gene family were excluded. To address suspected cross-contamination and a sequencing artifact, a later analysis removed roughly 580 highly shared, low-generation-probability nucleotide sequences. A later analysis calculated a clonal expansion index for each public chain from normalized within-repertoire ranks of inferred template counts. Generation probabilities in a later analysis came from a VDJ recombination model fitted to out-of-frame rearrangements, and those results were checked against IGoR. A later analysis scored TCR-TCR, TCR-HLA and TCR-CMV co-occurrence with hypergeometric tests, applying a repertoire-size bias correction to TCR pairs. A later analysis estimated false discovery rates by permuting HLA or CMV assignments 20 times. In a later analysis, co-occurring TCRs were grouped using DBSCAN, and TCRdist sequence similarity was added for clustering within HLA-allele-positive subsets. Co-occurrence clustering excluded repertoires with fewer than 30,000 or more than 120,000 public chains, plus five with anomalous nucleotide sharing. Drawn from immuneACCESS, this table holds only the in-frame rearrangements with V and J called that TCRdb kept. Clones are partly lost; checked studies trace under half to an unresolved V gene and leave the rest unexplained. V and J calls and clone size come straight from that table; D and trimming were deduced from the DNA. Here the sample has 85,000 to 90,000 clones; about 67% occur a single time. 2.1% of the sample belongs to the ten largest clones.

The cohort comprised fewer than 750 healthy bone marrow donors. At the time of sampling, every cohort member was nominally healthy, though immune exposures that went unrecorded were likely present. The donor tested CMV seronegative and was one of the 352 seronegative cohort members. Every donor gave a peripheral blood sample, and the peripheral blood mononuclear cells from that sample were used for TCR beta sequencing. Genomic DNA was extracted from the blood cell samples with the Qiagen DNeasy Blood Extraction Kit. The CDR3 runs 15 residues from the cysteine to the phenylalanine. Just CDR3 DNA is preserved here, 45 bases in frame from base 1. Per the germline V gene, MGHDK is the CDR1 and SYGVNS is the CDR2. Ends trimmed: V by 3 bases, J by 10 bases; bases unmatched to a gene: 7.

The source material was PBMCs. The receptor chain draws on TRBV25-1 and TRBJ2-3, with 13 central nucleotides matching TRBD2. The sequence was obtained from a man aged 25-45 years in good health and CMV-seronegative. The DNA reads as follows: TGTGCCAGCAGTGAGGGACTAGCGGGACGGTGTGCGCAGTATTTT. This sequence encodes CASSEGLAGRCAQYF.